The entry below describes one T cell receptor (beta chain). What it binds is unknown. The entry originates in a study of cytomegalovirus exposure and HLA in healthy donors. Germline CDR1 and CDR2: LNHDA and SQIVND (reference sequence). This CDR3 has 15 amino acids. Unmatched junction bases numbered 7, after V lost 5 bases and J lost 5 bases. Study outcomes and limitations: Investigators reported some 150 TCR beta chains as tied to cytomegalovirus.

TCRdb's copy holds only in-frame clones and misses some; the assay was immunoSEQ multiplex PCR. This table has approximately 230,000 clones, roughly 87% appearing once. The donors were members of the validation cohort, which comprised under 150 subjects and was separate from the first cohort of more than 500 subjects. Source material: PBMCs. The sequence derives from a young man in good health and CMV-seropositive. V usage is TRBV19 and J usage is TRBJ1-5; 9 bases are shared with TRBD1. The chain's CDR3 is CASSRDREGDQPQHF. The CDR3 DNA sequence: TGTGCCAGTAGTCGGGACAGGGAAGGAGATCAGCCCCAGCATTTT.